The 28 T cell receptor beta chains in this list originate from one sample, sequenced in a study of T-cell reconstitution after alpha-beta-depleted transplantation in children. A TCRbeta library incorporating unique molecular identifiers was prepared. TCRdb re-derived calls from the PCR reads in MiXCR, one entry per CDR3 protein. Among around 500,000 distinct CDR3 sequences listed, about 21% were seen once. This sample comprised PBMCs, mostly from graft donor cells, obtained 360 days after TCRalphabeta/CD19-depleted stem cell transplant. The receptor set was obtained from a boy under three years old who had a stem cell transplant for acute myeloid leukemia, so the T cells may come from the graft donor.

This clonotype was seen repeatedly, ten times or more. The chain recombines TRBV29-1 with TRBJ2-2; D could derive from TRBD1 or TRBD2 (5 bases each). Deletions cut 6 bases from V and 0 bases from J, with 14 bases between. The germline CDR1 and CDR2 sequences are SQVTM and ANQGSEA. The CDR3 length is 15 residues. CDR3 amino acids: CSVSPGTANTGELFF. The CDR3 DNA reads as TGCAGCGTCTCACCCGGGACGGCGAACACCGGGGAGCTGTTTTTT.

This clonotype occurred a few times. The genes are TRBV4-3 and TRBJ1-2; 7 bases fit TRBD1. The V gene end was trimmed by 4 bases and the J gene end by 7 bases; junction bases not matched to a gene: 9. The CDR3 totals 14 residues. Germline V CDR1 and CDR2: LGHNA, YSLEER. The chain's CDR3 is CASSLREGAPGYTF. As DNA, the CDR3 is TGCGCCAGCAGCCTGCGAGAGGGGGCGCCTGGCTACACCTTC.

This clonotype has at least ten counts. The chain carries TRBV20-1 and TRBJ2-7; D not certain. Trimming removed 3 bases from V and 0 bases from J, with 9 bases in between. CDR1 and CDR2 (germline): DFQATT, SNEGSKA (reference sequence). CDR3 length equals 13 residues. The CDR3 here is CSASGVNSYEQYF. Written as DNA, the CDR3 is TGCAGTGCTAGTGGCGTTAACTCCTACGAGCAGTACTTC.

V usage is TRBV5-1 and J usage is TRBJ2-2, with a possible D match to TRBD1 (5 bases). Germline assignment: CDR1 SGHRS and CDR2 YFSETQ. The CDR3 spans 16 residues. V lost 0 bases and J lost 2, with 11 bases in between. The CDR3 spells CASSLVMGLNTGELFF. CDR3 DNA: TGCGCCAGCAGCTTGGTGATGGGGCTAAACACCGGGGAGCTGTTTTTT.

This clonotype has ten or more counts. The V call is TRBV5-5, the J call TRBJ2-1, with 9 bases that match TRBD1. Losses at the gene ends were 3 bases for V and 4 bases for J; bases not matched to a gene: 5. Germline V gene sequence: CDR1 SGHKS, CDR2 YYEKEE (reference sequence). The CDR3 consists of 15 residues. The CDR3 sequence is CASSSGTGFYNEQFF. The CDR3 DNA reads TGTGCCAGCAGCTCCGGGACAGGGTTTTACAATGAGCAGTTCTTC.

V usage is TRBV7-2 and J usage is TRBJ2-2; a weak D match, TRBD2 (7 bases). The germline V and J ends were trimmed by 5 bases and 4 bases, with 20 bases remaining between them. From germline, CDR1 is SGHTA and CDR2 FQGNSA. The CDR3 sequence is 17 residues long. Here the CDR3 reads CASSLVFRGAATGELFF. DNA for the CDR3: TGTGCCAGCAGCCTCGTTTTTCGGGGGGCTGCCACCGGGGAGCTGTTTTTT.

This clonotype appeared a few times. The gene calls are TRBV20-1 and TRBJ2-4; D gene uncertain. This CDR3 has 14 residues. Trimming removed 4 bases at V and 2 bases at J, with 12 bases between. In germline, CDR1 is DFQATT, CDR2 SNEGSKA (reference sequence). CDR3 protein: CSATVNATKNIQYF. The CDR3 DNA reads as TGCAGTGCTACCGTAAATGCGACCAAAAACATTCAGTACTTC.

This clonotype was seen at least ten times. The V and J genes are TRBV7-2 and TRBJ2-1; D is possibly TRBD2 (6 bases). CDR1 is SGHTA, CDR2 FQGNSA, per germline. Deletions cut 5 bases from V and 12 bases from J, with 14 bases between. This CDR3 spans 12 amino acids. The CDR3 DNA reads as TGTGCCAGCAGCCAACCCGGGACTGCGCAGTTCTTC. Translating gives CASSQPGTAQFF.

The J gene is TRBJ2-3, the V gene TRBV7-2; the D is unclear. The V end was cut by 5 bases, the J end by 3 bases, with 12 bases between. This CDR3 comprises 14 residues. CDR1 is SGHTA and CDR2 is FQGNSA in the germline V gene. For the CDR3, the DNA is TGTGCCAGCAGCCCAGTGCCGGGTACAGATACGCAGTATTTT. This codes for CASSPVPGTDTQYF.

Notes on this clonotype: A much larger clone lies one base from this, so it may be a read error. The chain couples TRBV20-1 to TRBJ2-3; the D gene is possibly TRBD1 (6 bases). CDR3 length: 14 residues. V lost 5 bases and J 4 bases, leaving 16 bases between the germline ends. Germline CDR1 DFQATT, CDR2 SNEGSKA (reference sequence). The DNA of the CDR3 is TGCAGTGCTTGGACAGTTTCTTCCTCAGATACGCAGTATTTT. Its protein product is CSAWTVSSSDTQYF.

The sample holds a few counts of this clonotype. V and J are TRBV27 and TRBJ1-1; D ambiguous. The CDR3 loop spans 12 amino acids. Germline CDR1 reads MNHEY; CDR2 reads SMNVEV (reference sequence). Trimming took 7 bases from V and 0 from J, leaving 6 bases between them. The CDR3 loop is CASKGLNTEAFF. CDR3 nucleotides: TGTGCCAGCAAAGGCCTGAACACTGAAGCTTTCTTT.

This clonotype was detected many times. V and J are TRBV4-3 and TRBJ2-2; 11 bases fit TRBD2. There are 19 residues in the CDR3. In germline, CDR1 is LGHNA, CDR2 YSLEER. V was clipped by 3 bases and J by 1 base; unmatched bases: 10. CDR3: CASSQAFFLAGGNTGELFF. CDR3 nucleotides: TGCGCCAGCAGCCAGGCTTTCTTCCTAGCGGGGGGGAACACCGGGGAGCTGTTTTTT.

The V and J genes are TRBV28 and TRBJ2-1; 7 bases agree with TRBD2. J lost 7 bases, V lost 1 base, and 7 bases had no gene match. CDR3 size: 15 residues. The V gene's germline CDR1 is MDHEN and CDR2 SYDVKM. Here the CDR3 DNA reads TGTGCCAGCAGTTTATTCGGGGCGGGGGAAAATGAGCAGTTCTTC. Translating it yields CASSLFGAGENEQFF.

This clonotype was found a few times. The chain has TRBV9 and TRBJ2-4; TRBD1 matches 9 bases. The germline gives CDR1 SGDLS, CDR2 YYNGEE. After removal of 3 bases from V and 0 bases from J, the junction contained 4 bases not matched to a gene. The CDR3 spans 16 residues. DNA of the CDR3: TGTGCCAGCAGCGCTGACAGGGGGAAAGCCAAAAACATTCAGTACTTC. Residues: CASSADRGKAKNIQYF.

This clonotype has a handful of counts. This rearrangement joins TRBV6-5 to TRBJ1-2; TRBD1 aligns across 10 bases. This CDR3 region has 15 residues. The V gene end was trimmed by 4 bases and the J gene end by 2 bases; junction bases not matched to a gene: 4. Germline-derived CDR1 and CDR2 are MNHEY and SVGAGI. As DNA, the CDR3 is TGTGCCAGCAGTTCGGGACAGGGGTTAAACTATGGCTACACCTTC. It codes for CASSSGQGLNYGYTF.

The J gene is TRBJ2-7, the V gene TRBV5-1, with no clear D. V was shortened by 4 bases and J by 6 bases, with 20 bases between the two germline ends. Germline-derived CDR1 and CDR2 are SGHRS and YFSETQ. The length of the CDR3 is 15 residues. CDR3 protein: CASSPTGSTTAEQYF. CDR3 DNA: TGCGCCAGCAGCCCGACCGGGTCTACTACGGCCGAGCAGTACTTC.

Many counts were recorded for this clonotype. V usage is TRBV3-1 and J usage is TRBJ2-2, with unresolved D. There are 13 residues in the CDR3. The V end was cut by 2 bases, the J end by 7 bases, with 8 bases between. Looked up from germline, CDR1 is LGHDT and CDR2 is YNNKEL (reference sequence). This CDR3 is CASSQLRRGELFF. CDR3 coding DNA: TGTGCCAGCAGCCAATTAAGGCGCGGGGAGCTGTTTTTT.

This clonotype came up a few times. The chain links TRBV20-1 to TRBJ2-5, with TRBD1 matching over 7 bases. After removal of 6 bases from V and 0 bases from J, the junction contained 7 bases not matched to a gene. Germline V gene lookup returns CDR1 DFQATT and CDR2 SNEGSKA (reference sequence). CDR3 length: 14 amino acids. This CDR3 is CSAGEGTDQETQYF. DNA of the CDR3: TGCAGTGCCGGCGAGGGGACAGACCAAGAGACCCAGTACTTC.

The rearrangement uses TRBV6-1 and TRBJ1-4, with TRBD1 matching 10 bases. V shed 5 bases, J shed 7 bases, and the junction held 4 bases outside the gene matches. The CDR3 totals 14 residues. CDR1 is MNHNS, CDR2 SASEGT, per germline. The CDR3 here is CASSRGTGAEKLFF. The CDR3 DNA reads TGTGCCAGCAGTCGCGGGACAGGGGCTGAAAAACTGTTTTTT.

This clonotype was picked up many times. The rearrangement uses TRBV20-1 and TRBJ2-7; D unresolved. The ends were cut back, 5 bases at V and 3 bases at J, with 11 bases in the middle. Germline V CDR1 and CDR2: DFQATT, SNEGSKA (reference sequence). The CDR3 covers 12 residues. In DNA form, the CDR3 reads TGCAGTGCTGTTCGCGGAGTCTACGAGCAGTACGTC. Translated, it gives CSAVRGVYEQYV.

The chain couples TRBV6-5 to TRBJ2-3; 8 bases are shared with TRBD2. The germline V gene encodes CDR1 MNHEY and CDR2 SVGAGI. The CDR3 runs 13 residues. V lost 7 bases and J lost 4; bases outside the gene matches: 4. The CDR3 nucleotides are TGTGCCAGCACCGGCGGGGGGTCAGATACGCAGTATTTT. Translated: CASTGGGSDTQYF.

V usage is TRBV10-3 and J usage is TRBJ1-1; tentative D call: TRBD1 (5 bases). Per germline, CDR1 ENHRY and CDR2 SYGVKD. V gave up 4 bases and J gave up 1 base, with 16 bases separating them. The length of the CDR3 is 16 residues. CDR3 sequence: CAISGGLWDGNTEAFF. As DNA, the CDR3 is TGTGCCATCAGTGGGGGTCTGTGGGACGGGAACACTGAAGCTTTCTTT.

Only a few counts were recorded for this clonotype. The rearrangement links TRBV7-3 to TRBJ2-3; D remains unclear. Trimming left V 5 bases short and J 4 bases short, with 10 bases between. Germline-derived CDR1 and CDR2 are SGHTA and FQGTGA. The CDR3 covers 13 residues. DNA for the CDR3: TGTGCCAGCAGCCCAGGAGCATCAGATACGCAGTATTTT. Its protein product is CASSPGASDTQYF.

This clonotype turned up a few times. The chain employs TRBV5-4 and TRBJ2-4; 12 nucleotides agree with TRBD1. The CDR3 is made up of 19 amino acids. The J segment lost 3 bases and the V segment lost 0 bases, leaving 10 bases of the junction unmatched. Germline-derived CDR1 and CDR2 are SGHNT and YYREEE (reference sequence). The CDR3 DNA is TGTGCCAGCAGCTTGGGAGGGACAGGGGGCGAATTGGGCAAAAACATTCAGTACTTC. This gives the protein CASSLGGTGGELGKNIQYF.

J is TRBJ2-2 and V is TRBV12-3 or TRBV12-4; 7 bases line up with TRBD1. After removal of 6 bases from V and 5 bases from J, the junction contained 9 bases not matched to a gene. The CDR3 extends over 15 amino acids. CDR3 amino acids: CASRAGTVLTGELFF. DNA of the CDR3: TGTGCCAGCAGGGCCGGGACAGTACTTACCGGGGAGCTGTTTTTT.

This clonotype was counted many times. The rearrangement links TRBV5-1 to TRBJ2-7; 9 bases fit TRBD2. The CDR3 has 15 residues. V gave up 0 bases and J gave up 4 bases; unmatched junction bases: 5. From germline, CDR1 is SGHRS and CDR2 YFSETQ. CDR3 DNA sequence: TGCGCCAGCAGCTTGGGACTAGCGGTTATATACGAGCAGTACTTC. This sequence encodes CASSLGLAVIYEQYF.

This chain links TRBV27 with TRBJ2-3, with D maybe TRBD1 (8 bases). The CDR3 runs 16 residues. In germline, CDR1 is MNHEY, CDR2 SMNVEV (reference sequence). V was clipped by 4 bases and J by 3 bases, with 17 bases between them. CDR3 region: CASSYAQGGVTDTQYF. The DNA for the CDR3 is TGTGCCAGCAGTTATGCACAGGGGGGGGTGACAGATACGCAGTATTTT.

The chain carries TRBV6-1 and TRBJ2-2; D is uncertain. This CDR3 has 14 residues. Trimming pared 6 bases from V and 5 bases from J, leaving 13 bases between. CDR1 and CDR2 (germline): MNHNS, SASEGT. CDR3 in DNA: TGTGCCAGCAGCCACCGAATTAGGACCGGGGAGCTGTTTTTT. Translating gives CASSHRIRTGELFF.